Given below is one T cell receptor (beta chain) in context. The data were produced by immunoSEQ multiplex PCR, yet TCRdb's version contains in-frame clones alone and is incomplete. The table shows fewer than 300,000 clones, with about four fifths occurring only once. These data originate in a study of blood T cell repertoires in COVID-19. V dropped 5 bases and J dropped 1 base, with 15 bases sitting between them. This CDR3 has 16 amino acids. Germline CDR1 SEHNR, CDR2 FQNEAQ (reference sequence). V and J are TRBV7-9 and TRBJ2-1; the D gene is possibly TRBD2 (6 bases). This TCR was sampled from a woman between 18 and 29 years old with acute or convalescent COVID-19. Sequencing was performed on peripheral blood. The CDR3 spells CASSPSRRDSYNEQFF. As DNA, the CDR3 is TGTGCCAGCAGCCCCTCCCGGCGGGATTCCTACAATGAGCAGTTCTTC.